This is a list of T cell receptor beta chains from one sample in a study of T cell clusters in autoimmune cytopenias. Each CDR3 protein gets one entry in TCRdb, which reprocessed the multiplex PCR reads and gives no DNA. Its table lists fewer than 8,500 distinct CDR3 sequences. This sample was shared with a second study, whose subject was T cell repertoires in aging, cancer and after chemotherapy.

Source material: peripheral blood. These receptors were taken from a human donor in good health. Each CDR3 is given with its conserved first and last residue. Clone size is stated in some rows and not others, as once, few, many or a class when expanded.

>TRBV29-1|TRBJ2-5|large
CSVESRGVQTQYF
>TRBV5-4|TRBJ2-7|medium-sized
CASSLEGPGYEQYF
>TRBV5-6|TRBJ1-1|.
CASSLGLGLRAFSTEAFF
>TRBV6-1|TRBJ1-6|.
CASSEARQGAYNSPLHF
>TRBV30|TRBJ2-5|.
CAWSELAGSRETQYF
>TRBV6-1|TRBJ2-1|large
CASGGFRDNEQFF
>TRBV19|TRBJ2-3|medium-sized
CASRDLTYTDTQYF
>TRBV12-3/TRBV12-4|TRBJ2-7|.
CASSLAGTAGSYEQYF
>TRBV5-5|TRBJ2-1|.
CASSLGWTPYNEQFF
>TRBV29-1|TRBJ2-3|medium-sized
CSVDSPTVDTQYF
>TRBV29-1|TRBJ1-1|.
CSVLGVGTEAFF
>TRBV5-4|TRBJ2-1|medium-sized
CASEPRGGVYNEQFF
>TRBV6-5|TRBJ2-3|.
CASSHLSGGAVDTQYF
>TRBV7-9|TRBJ2-1|.
CASSLGSGSGYNEQFF
>TRBV5-4|TRBJ2-5|.
CASSLPETSGGRQETQYF
>TRBV5-1|TRBJ2-7|.
CASSVGTGGEQYF
>TRBV5-5|TRBJ2-4|.
CASSLGPAEAKNIQYF
>TRBV19|TRBJ2-3|medium-sized
CASSIGTSRTDTQYF
>TRBV6-5|TRBJ2-3|medium-sized
CASSTGSADTQYF
>TRBV5-6|TRBJ2-5|medium-sized
CASSGDPGAETQYF
>TRBV7-6|TRBJ2-2|medium-sized
CASSFGQGSGELFF
>TRBV7-2|TRBJ1-6|.
CASRELGWGTSPLHF
>TRBV6-2/TRBV6-3|TRBJ2-7|medium-sized
CASSSQGQGRYEQYF
>TRBV19|TRBJ1-5|.
CASSIALGQPQHF
>TRBV6-1|TRBJ1-4|.
CASSSGTGVGEKLFF
>TRBV15|TRBJ2-2|medium-sized
CATSRDIVSNTGELFF
>TRBV12-3/TRBV12-4|TRBJ2-4|medium-sized
CASSSGGPPDYF
>TRBV12-3/TRBV12-4|TRBJ1-4|.
CASSFGEGVGEKLFF
>TRBV6-5|TRBJ2-7|medium-sized
CASSPDRDRVFEQYF
>TRBV19|TRBJ1-1|.
CATQAVRQGASGAFF
>TRBV7-2|TRBJ2-5|.
CASSLAKFETIGETQYF
>TRBV6-5|TRBJ2-1|medium-sized
CASSYSIFGQGAVGEQFF
>TRBV6-2/TRBV6-3|TRBJ2-3|medium-sized
CASSSGSDSTDTQYF
>TRBV6-2/TRBV6-3|TRBJ1-5|.
CASIQGMGQGNQPQHF
>TRBV7-2|TRBJ2-3|.
CASSLTPISGGGIDTQYF
>TRBV13|TRBJ2-7|.
CASSLAGYEQYF
>TRBV18|TRBJ2-7|medium-sized
CASSPPGPAGSYEQYF
>TRBV6-1|TRBJ2-7|.
CASRDRDRRYEQYF
>TRBV11-1|TRBJ2-7|medium-sized
CASSLDRGGYEQYF
>TRBV6-6|TRBJ1-2|.
CASSRGPGDGYTF
>TRBV4-3|TRBJ2-1|.
CASSQEVAGAYNEQFF
>TRBV30|TRBJ2-7|.
CAWSHPGADKISYEQYF
>TRBV5-1|TRBJ2-5|.
CASSLVGQGGSETQYF
>TRBV6-2/TRBV6-3|TRBJ2-3|.
CASSYPRLAGLTDTQYF
>TRBV27|TRBJ1-3|.
CASSPGSGNTIYF
>TRBV6-5|TRBJ2-1|.
CASSYSDSSYNEQFF
>TRBV12-3/TRBV12-4|TRBJ2-1|.
CASSPLAGVDNEQFF
>TRBV6-5|TRBJ1-1|.
CASSREKKGTEAFF
>TRBV29-1|TRBJ1-1|medium-sized
CSVEESGYTEAFF
>TRBV18|TRBJ1-2|.
CASSPGSSDGYTF
>TRBV29-1|TRBJ2-5|large
CSVGGGFASQYF
>TRBV24-1|TRBJ2-1|medium-sized
CATSVSVSYNEQFF
>TRBV6-2/TRBV6-3|TRBJ1-4|.
CASNRQGREEKLFF